A single sample gave rise to the 30 T cell receptor beta chains below, sequenced in a study of somatic mutations in cytotoxic T cells in rheumatoid arthritis. Repertoires were generated with immunoSEQ multiplex PCR, while TCRdb's copy carries only in-frame clones and drops some. The sample contains fewer than 20,000 clones, less than 80% of which appear only once. Sequenced input: CD8+ T cells sorted from blood. The receptors derive from a man in his sixties in good health.

The chain joins TRBV29-1 to TRBJ2-7; weak D call: TRBD1 (6 bases). Trimming pared 0 bases from V and 3 bases from J, leaving 12 bases between. Germline CDR1 reads SQVTM; CDR2 reads ANQGSEA. The CDR3 has 14 amino acids. The CDR3 DNA reads TGCAGCGTTGAAGATGGTCAGGGGTACTACGAGCAGTACTTC. Its protein product is CSVEDGQGYYEQYF.

The chain joins TRBV6-6 to TRBJ2-1, with D maybe TRBD2 (5 bases). Germline CDR1 reads MNHNY; CDR2 reads SVGAGI (reference sequence). The CDR3 has 13 residues. V was clipped by 4 bases and J by 15 bases, with 19 bases between them. CDR3 nucleotide sequence: TGTGCCAGCAGTTCCCGAGGGCGGCCACGTGCGTTCTTC. It translates to CASSSRGRPRAFF.

This clone was recorded only once. The rearrangement joins TRBV15 to TRBJ1-1, with D unclear. Trimming cost V 3 bases and J 5 bases, with 13 bases left between them. Germline V lookup: CDR1 LNHNV, CDR2 YYDKDF (reference sequence). The CDR3 runs to 14 residues. Here the CDR3 DNA reads TGTGCCACCAGCAGTAGTAAATTGCTGACTGAAGCTTTCTTT. Translation gives CATSSSKLLTEAFF.

The rearrangement joins TRBV13 to TRBJ2-5, with 12 bases identical to TRBD2. Germline CDR1 is PRHDT and CDR2 is FYEKMQ (reference sequence). This CDR3 has 19 amino acids. With V trimmed by 4 bases and J by 1 base, 13 bases remained unmatched. CDR3 region: CASSSPSSGGGELQETQYF. Here the CDR3 DNA reads TGTGCCAGCAGCTCCCCCTCTAGCGGGGGGGGCGAGCTCCAAGAGACCCAGTACTTC. The variable domain in full, with the rest retrieved from reference TRBV13 and TRBJ2-5, is AAGVIQSPRHLIKEKRETATLKCYPIPRHDTVYWYQQGPGQDPQFLISFYEKMQSDKGSIPDRFSAQQFSDYHSELNMSSLELGDSALYFCASSSPSSGGGELQETQYFGPGTRLLVL.

This chain's CDR3 is CASSDYPGQDNQPQHF. The CDR3 DNA follows: TGTGCCAGCTCAGACTACCCGGGACAGGACAATCAGCCCCAGCATTTT. The chain links TRBV18 to TRBJ1-5, with 8 bases that match TRBD1. The CDR3 runs 16 residues. Germline V gene data show CDR1 as KGHSH and CDR2 as LQKENI. The junction had 9 bases not matched to a gene; V was cut back by 5 bases and J by 3 bases.

This clone showed up just once. The genes are TRBV13 and TRBJ2-1; perhaps TRBD2 as D (6 bases). CDR3 size: 14 residues. Germline-derived CDR1 and CDR2 are PRHDT and FYEKMQ (reference sequence). The CDR3 DNA reads as TGTGCTTCGACGGAGGGCCTCGTTTACAATGAGCAGTTCTTC. This translates into CASTEGLVYNEQFF.

The chain has TRBV15 and TRBJ1-5, with TRBD1 identical over 9 bases. CDR1 is LNHNV, CDR2 YYDKDF, per germline (reference sequence). This CDR3 has 15 residues. V shed 6 bases and J 0 bases; nucleotides not matched to a gene: 3. The CDR3 is CATSPDRGSNQPQHF. In DNA form, the CDR3 reads TGTGCCACCAGTCCGGACAGGGGTAGCAATCAGCCCCAGCATTTT.

V is TRBV6-5 and J is TRBJ1-1; tentatively, D is TRBD1 (5 bases). Germline V gene sequence: CDR1 MNHEY, CDR2 SVGAGI. V was cut by 2 bases and J by 1 base, with 14 bases left in between. The CDR3 runs 16 residues. The CDR3 DNA reads as TGTGCCAGCAGTTACCTCTGGGGGGGAGGGAACACTGAAGCTTTCTTT. It encodes CASSYLWGGGNTEAFF.

The chain's CDR3 is CASSYGGGTYEQYF. The CDR3 coding sequence is TGTGCCAGCAGTTACGGCGGGGGGACCTACGAGCAGTACTTC. The rearrangement joins TRBV6-5 to TRBJ2-7; the match to TRBD2 covers 8 bases. This CDR3 is 14 amino acids long. The germline gives CDR1 MNHEY, CDR2 SVGAGI. Trimming removed 2 bases from V and 2 bases from J; junction bases left unmatched: 2.

The chain uses TRBV5-5 and TRBJ2-3, with 9 bases that match TRBD1. The junction had 5 bases not matched to a gene; V was cut back by 2 bases and J by 4 bases. The CDR3 is 15 residues long. CDR1 SGHKS and CDR2 YYEKEE come from the germline V gene (reference sequence). DNA of the CDR3: TGTGCCAGCAGCTTTAGGACAGGGGAGGCAGATACGCAGTATTTT. This sequence encodes CASSFRTGEADTQYF.

The chain employs TRBV10-3 and TRBJ2-3; TRBD2 matches at 9 bases. The V and J ends lost 4 bases and 4 bases, in that order; junction bases with no gene match: 9. This CDR3 contains 16 residues. Germline assignment: CDR1 ENHRY and CDR2 SYGVKD. The CDR3 reads CAISAVAGGPADTQYF. The CDR3 bases are TGTGCCATCAGTGCCGTTGCGGGAGGGCCGGCAGATACGCAGTATTTT.

This chain connects TRBV13 to TRBJ2-7; 12 nucleotides align to TRBD2. The V gene end was trimmed by 1 base and the J gene end by 6 bases; junction bases not matched to a gene: 4. Germline assignment: CDR1 PRHDT and CDR2 FYEKMQ (reference sequence). The CDR3 is 15 residues long. For the CDR3, the DNA is TGTGCCAGCAGCTTAGAAGGACTAGCGGGGACCGAGCAGTACTTC. It specifies CASSLEGLAGTEQYF. The full variable domain, in which reference TRBV13 and TRBJ2-7 provide the parts outside the CDR3, is AAGVIQSPRHLIKEKRETATLKCYPIPRHDTVYWYQQGPGQDPQFLISFYEKMQSDKGSIPDRFSAQQFSDYHSELNMSSLELGDSALYFCASSLEGLAGTEQYFGPGTRLTVT.

The rearrangement links TRBV10-1 to TRBJ2-5; 7 nucleotides line up with TRBD2. Per the germline V gene, CDR1 is WNHNN and CDR2 is SYGVQD (reference sequence). The CDR3 length is 17 residues. Trimming took 3 bases from V and 5 from J; bases not matched to a gene: 15. The CDR3 DNA sequence: TGCGCCAGCAGTGACAGCCCCTTGGGGAACGGGGGGGAGACCCAGTACTTC. Its translation is CASSDSPLGNGGETQYF.

The V call is TRBV27, the J call TRBJ2-7, with a possible D match to TRBD2 (5 bases). This CDR3 contains 13 residues. Trimming cost V 1 base and J 2 bases, with 6 bases left between them. Germline V gene sequence: CDR1 MNHEY, CDR2 SMNVEV (reference sequence). In nucleotides, the CDR3 is TGTGCCAGCAGTTTATTCGGGACCTACGAGCAGTACTTC. Translated, it gives CASSLFGTYEQYF.

The chain is built from TRBV6-5 and TRBJ2-3; 7 bases fit TRBD2. Germline CDR1 reads MNHEY; CDR2 reads SVGAGI. The CDR3 is 13 amino acids. Unmatched junction bases numbered 7, after V lost 11 bases and J lost 2 bases. CDR3 in amino acids: CAVGGSFTDTQYF. Written as DNA, the CDR3 is TGTGCCGTGGGGGGGAGTTTCACAGATACGCAGTATTTT.

In DNA, the CDR3 is TGTGCCAGCAGTCGGAGGTCCTCCTACAATGAGCAGTTCTTC. Protein sequence: CASSRRSSYNEQFF. The chain joins TRBV27 to TRBJ2-1, with D perhaps TRBD2 (5 bases). Germline assignment: CDR1 MNHEY and CDR2 SMNVEV (reference sequence). The CDR3 totals 14 residues. Trimming left V 5 bases short and J 0 bases short, with 8 bases between.

This clone showed up just once. The CDR3 DNA reads as TGTGCCAGCAGTTTATACGAACGGCGGGCTGGGGAGGGGCAAGAGACCCAGTACTTC. Encoded protein: CASSLYERRAGEGQETQYF. The chain uses TRBV28 and TRBJ2-5; TRBD2 matches at 7 bases. Germline-derived CDR1 and CDR2 are MDHEN and SYDVKM. J was trimmed by 2 bases and V by 1 base; bases with no gene match: 16. CDR3 length: 19 amino acids.

The chain has TRBV5-1 and TRBJ2-7; 9 bases map to TRBD1. The CDR3 has 14 amino acids. The V gene's germline CDR1 is SGHRS and CDR2 YFSETQ. V was clipped by 4 bases and J by 0 bases; unmatched bases: 2. This CDR3 is CASSAGQGSYEQYF. CDR3 in DNA: TGCGCCAGCAGCGCGGGACAGGGCTCCTACGAGCAGTACTTC. The whole variable domain, remainder taken from reference TRBV5-1 and TRBJ2-7, is KAGVTQTPRYLIKTRGQQVTLSCSPISGHRSVSWYQQTPGQGLQFLFEYFSETQRNKGNFPGRFSGRQFSNSRSEMNVSTLELGDSALYLCASSAGQGSYEQYFGPGTRLTVT.

The rearrangement uses TRBV27 and TRBJ2-3, with 13 bases that match TRBD2. V shed 7 bases and J 3 bases; nucleotides not matched to a gene: 7. The CDR3 sequence is 16 residues long. The germline V gene has CDR1 MNHEY and CDR2 SMNVEV (reference sequence). The CDR3 spells CASTGLAGLETDTQYF. The CDR3 DNA reads TGTGCCAGCACGGGACTAGCGGGACTTGAAACAGATACGCAGTATTTT.

This sequence joins TRBV9 and TRBJ2-5; D is unresolved. CDR3 length equals 16 residues. Between the trimmed V and J ends, which lost 4 bases and 0 bases, there was a span of 16 bases. Germline loops: CDR1 SGDLS, CDR2 YYNGEE. The CDR3: CASSPAPYSNQETQYF. DNA for the CDR3: TGTGCCAGCAGCCCGGCCCCATATAGCAACCAAGAGACCCAGTACTTC. The whole variable domain, remainder taken from reference TRBV9 and TRBJ2-5, is DSGVTQTPKHLITATGQRVTLRCSPRSGDLSVYWYQQSLDQGLQFLIQYYNGEERAKGNILERFSAQQFPDLHSELNLSSLELGDSALYFCASSPAPYSNQETQYFGPGTRLLVL.

This clone was observed a handful of times. This chain joins TRBV4-2 and TRBJ2-5; TRBD1 matches at 7 bases. Judging by the DNA end, TRBJ2-7 fits better; the J call may be wrong. The CDR3 length is 16 residues. CDR1 LGHNA and CDR2 YNFKEQ come from the germline V gene. CDR3 sequence (DNA): TGTGCCAGCAGCCAAGAGGCCGGGACAGCCACCTACGAGCAGTACTTC. Translated, it gives CASSQEAGTATYEQYF.

The V call is TRBV19, the J call TRBJ2-3, with 7 bases matching TRBD1. CDR3 length: 16 amino acids. Germline V gene sequence: CDR1 LNHDA, CDR2 SQIVND (reference sequence). J was trimmed by 0 bases and V by 1 base; bases with no gene match: 4. The CDR3 protein is CASSIGTGTSTDTQYF. The CDR3 coding sequence is TGTGCCAGTAGTATAGGGACAGGCACTAGCACAGATACGCAGTATTTT.

The chain carries TRBV10-3 and TRBJ2-1, with 8 bases that match TRBD2. The CDR3 extends over 15 amino acids. Germline CDR1 reads ENHRY; CDR2 reads SYGVKD. V dropped 4 bases and J dropped 3; count of bases not matched to a gene: 5. The CDR3 spells CAISGGAGVYNEQFF. DNA of the CDR3: TGTGCCATCAGTGGAGGAGCGGGGGTCTACAATGAGCAGTTCTTC.

This chain connects TRBV6-5 to TRBJ1-6, with D possibly TRBD1 on 6 matching bases. The V end lost 0 bases, the J end lost 9 bases, and 15 bases lay between the germline ends. Germline V gene data show CDR1 as MNHEY and CDR2 as SVGAGI. This CDR3 is 16 amino acids long. The CDR3 protein is CASSYSTQGLVSPLHF. As DNA, the CDR3 is TGTGCCAGCAGTTACTCGACTCAGGGGCTGGTTTCACCCCTCCACTTT.

This clone was observed a handful of times. The V call is TRBV6-1, the J call TRBJ2-5; tentative D call: TRBD2 (6 bases). Germline assignment: CDR1 MNHNS and CDR2 SASEGT. This CDR3 has 13 amino acids. Trimming removed 10 bases at V and 2 bases at J, with 14 bases between. The CDR3 is CAIRYSGQETQYF. CDR3 sequence (DNA): TGTGCCATCAGGTACAGCGGGCAAGAGACCCAGTACTTC.

This clone was observed a few times. The genes are TRBV13 and TRBJ1-4, with 7 bases identical to TRBD1. V was pared by 5 bases and J by 6 bases, with 6 bases of the junction left unmatched. Germline CDR1 and CDR2: PRHDT and FYEKMQ (reference sequence). The CDR3 contains 14 residues. CDR3 DNA: TGTGCCAGCAGCGTTAGACAGGGTGATGAAAAACTGTTTTTT. As protein: CASSVRQGDEKLFF.

This chain links TRBV27 with TRBJ2-5; D possibly corresponds to TRBD1 (5 bases). The CDR3 loop spans 16 amino acids. V lost 7 bases and J lost 2, with 20 bases in between. Germline V gene lookup returns CDR1 MNHEY and CDR2 SMNVEV (reference sequence). The CDR3 DNA follows: TGTGCCAGCATGCGGAAATATGGGGCACAACAAGAGACCCAGTACTTC. Its protein product is CASMRKYGAQQETQYF.

The CDR3 region has the DNA TGTGCCAGCAGGGTAGCGGACCCCACAGATACGCAGTATTTT. Its translation is CASRVADPTDTQYF. This chain connects TRBV2 to TRBJ2-3; the D gene is possibly TRBD2 (6 bases). The V end lost 6 bases, the J end lost 2 bases, and 12 bases lay between the germline ends. There are 14 residues in the CDR3. Germline V gene lookup returns CDR1 SNHLY and CDR2 FYNNEI.

The chain recombines TRBV10-3 with TRBJ2-3; TRBD2 matches 8 bases. V was clipped by 2 bases and J by 1 base; unmatched bases: 5. This CDR3 is built from 16 residues. Germline loops: CDR1 ENHRY, CDR2 SYGVKD. The CDR3 nucleotides are TGTGCCATCAGTGAGCCTATTAGCGGGGGCACAGATACGCAGTATTTT. Amino acid sequence: CAISEPISGGTDTQYF.

J is TRBJ1-5 and V is TRBV20-1; TRBD1 matches at 9 bases. Germline V gene data show CDR1 as DFQATT and CDR2 as SNEGSKA (reference sequence). The CDR3 has 10 residues. The CDR3 sequence: CGTGSQPQHF. CDR3 coding DNA: TGCGGGACAGGGAGTCAGCCCCAGCATTTT.